A single sample is the source of the 18 T cell receptor beta chains below, sequenced in a study of blood T cell repertoires in COVID-19. Sequenced by immunoSEQ multiplex PCR; TCRdb stores in-frame clones only, minus some. This sample has over 70,000 clones; nearly 90% occur once, and the top ten carry 4.3%. Sequences were obtained from peripheral blood. All receptors come from a woman at least 80 years old with active or convalescent COVID-19.

The genes are TRBV9 and TRBJ1-6, with 7 nucleotides matching TRBD1. The length of the CDR3 is 15 residues. The junction had 3 bases not matched to a gene; V was cut back by 2 bases and J by 4 bases. CDR1 and CDR2 from the germline V gene are SGDLS and YYNGEE. CDR3 sequence reads: CASSVGTAYNSPLHF. CDR3 nucleotide sequence: TGTGCCAGCAGCGTCGGGACAGCTTATAATTCACCCCTCCACTTT.

This chain links TRBV27 with TRBJ2-7, with 12 bases fitting TRBD1. There are 16 residues in the CDR3. Germline V gives CDR1 MNHEY, CDR2 SMNVEV (reference sequence). The J segment lost 7 bases and the V segment lost 4 bases, leaving 11 bases of the junction unmatched. The CDR3 sequence: CASSSGGQGAGGEQYF. CDR3 in DNA: TGTGCCAGCAGTTCGGGGGGACAGGGGGCGGGAGGAGAGCAGTACTTC.

This chain joins TRBV19 and TRBJ2-3; possibly TRBD1 for D (5 bases). CDR3 length equals 17 residues. Trimming took 2 bases from V and 0 from J, leaving 15 bases between them. Looked up from germline, CDR1 is LNHDA and CDR2 is SQIVND (reference sequence). The CDR3 coding sequence is TGTGCCAGTAGTATAAGGGGTCACGGCAGGAGCACAGATACGCAGTATTTT. It encodes CASSIRGHGRSTDTQYF.

The genes are TRBV5-1 and TRBJ2-1, with no clear D. The CDR3 has 15 amino acids. Trimming removed 4 bases from V and 2 bases from J, with 13 bases in between. Germline lookup yields CDR1 SGHRS and CDR2 YFSETQ. The CDR3 sequence: CASSHDSPTYNEQFF. The CDR3 region has the DNA TGCGCCAGCAGCCATGACTCCCCGACCTACAATGAGCAGTTCTTC.

This chain joins TRBV12-3 or TRBV12-4 and TRBJ2-3; a weak D match, TRBD1 (5 bases). The germline V and J ends were trimmed by 5 bases and 4 bases, with 10 bases remaining between them. CDR3 size: 13 residues. CDR3 region: CASSHQGADTQYF. Written as DNA, the CDR3 is TGTGCCAGCAGTCACCAGGGTGCAGATACGCAGTATTTT.

The chain links TRBV28 to TRBJ2-1; the match to TRBD2 covers 8 bases. The germline V gene has CDR1 MDHEN and CDR2 SYDVKM. The CDR3 spans 15 residues. J gave up 6 bases and V 4 bases, and 8 bases lay outside the gene matches. CDR3 nucleotides: TGTGCCAGCAGTTCAGGGAGCGGGAGCGGCAATGAGCAGTTCTTC. Its translation: CASSSGSGSGNEQFF.

The chain couples TRBV19 to TRBJ1-5, with no clear D. The CDR3 is 15 residues long. V was pared by 0 bases and J by 7 bases, with 13 bases between. The germline V gene has CDR1 LNHDA and CDR2 SQIVND (reference sequence). This chain's CDR3 is CASSIDLGSRQPQHF. CDR3 nucleotides: TGTGCCAGTAGTATAGATCTAGGCTCGAGGCAGCCCCAGCATTTT. Drawing the rest from reference TRBV19 and TRBJ1-5, the complete variable domain is DGGITQSPKYLFRKEGQNVTLSCEQNLNHDAMYWYRQDPGQGLRLIYYSQIVNDFQKGDIAEGYSVSREKKESFPLTVTSAQKNPTAFYLCASSIDLGSRQPQHFGDGTRLSIL.

The V gene is TRBV7-2, the J gene TRBJ2-3, with D maybe TRBD2 (6 bases). Germline loops: CDR1 SGHTA, CDR2 FQGNSA. The CDR3 covers 15 residues. The V gene lost 6 bases and the J gene lost 2 bases, with 15 bases spanning the gap. In DNA form, the CDR3 reads TGTGCCAGCAGTATTCAGGGACTTACCACAGATACGCAGTATTTT. Translating gives CASSIQGLTTDTQYF. Variable domain in full (rest from reference TRBV7-2 and TRBJ2-3): GAGVSQSPSNKVTEKGKDVELRCDPISGHTALYWYRQSLGQGLEFLIYFQGNSAPDKSGLPSDRFSAERTGGSVSTLTIQRTQQEDSAVYLCASSIQGLTTDTQYFGPGTRLTVL.

This chain links TRBV27 with TRBJ1-4, with TRBD1 matching over 7 bases. Germline V lookup: CDR1 MNHEY, CDR2 SMNVEV (reference sequence). Germline trimming cut 4 bases from V and 5 bases from J; bases unmatched to any gene: 4. CDR3 length: 14 residues. This CDR3 reads CASSYTGENEKLFF. In DNA, the CDR3 is TGTGCCAGCAGTTACACAGGGGAAAATGAAAAACTGTTTTTT.

The chain combines TRBV7-2 with TRBJ1-2; TRBD1 is a possible D gene (5 bases). Trimming left V 6 bases short and J 4 bases short, with 12 bases between. Germline V gene data show CDR1 as SGHTA and CDR2 as FQGNSA. CDR3 size: 13 residues. This chain's CDR3 is CASSSQGIYGYTF. The DNA of the CDR3 is TGTGCCAGCAGTTCCCAGGGTATCTATGGCTACACCTTC.

The rearrangement links TRBV7-6 to TRBJ1-1; D ambiguous. Germline CDR1 is SGHVS and CDR2 is FNYEAQ. V was cut by 4 bases and J by 5 bases, with 20 bases left in between. This CDR3 contains 16 residues. The CDR3 region has the DNA TGTGCCAGCAGCTCGAAACGCCGTAGACTCACAACTGAAGCTTTCTTT. This gives the protein CASSSKRRRLTTEAFF.

This clone was picked up one time. This chain joins TRBV28 and TRBJ1-2; TRBD1 might be the D (5 bases). V was cut by 6 bases and J by 7 bases, with 18 bases left in between. CDR3 length: 14 amino acids. Germline values: CDR1 MDHEN, CDR2 SYDVKM. The chain's CDR3 is CASRYGVMGLGYTF. The CDR3 bases are TGTGCCAGCAGATATGGAGTAATGGGACTTGGCTACACCTTC.

This sequence joins TRBV2 and TRBJ1-2; perhaps TRBD1 as D (5 bases). The CDR3 consists of 14 residues. Germline V lookup: CDR1 SNHLY, CDR2 FYNNEI. V lost 7 bases and J 4 bases, leaving 16 bases between the germline ends. This CDR3 is CASIGGGVGYGYTF. CDR3 sequence (DNA): TGTGCCAGCATCGGGGGAGGGGTGGGCTATGGCTACACCTTC.

This clone showed up just a few times. The chain has TRBV7-2 and TRBJ1-1; D is undetermined. Germline lookup yields CDR1 SGHTA and CDR2 FQGNSA. Trimming stripped 4 bases from V and 1 base from J, with 7 bases between. The CDR3 sequence is 13 residues long. In DNA, the CDR3 is TGTGCCAGCAGCTCGACACCGAACACTGAAGCTTTCTTT. Protein product: CASSSTPNTEAFF. Drawing the rest from reference TRBV7-2 and TRBJ1-1, the complete variable domain is GAGVSQSPSNKVTEKGKDVELRCDPISGHTALYWYRQSLGQGLEFLIYFQGNSAPDKSGLPSDRFSAERTGGSVSTLTIQRTQQEDSAVYLCASSSTPNTEAFFGQGTRLTVV.

This clone was counted only a few times. V is TRBV27 and J is TRBJ2-5; D remains ambiguous. Trimming left V 3 bases short and J 5 bases short, with 10 bases between. The CDR3 runs 13 residues. Germline V gene sequence: CDR1 MNHEY, CDR2 SMNVEV (reference sequence). Here the CDR3 reads CASSLYGSETQYF. The CDR3 bases are TGTGCCAGCAGTTTGTACGGGTCGGAGACCCAGTACTTC.

The chain employs TRBV18 and TRBJ1-5, with TRBD1 identical over 8 bases. CDR3 length equals 16 residues. Germline V gene lookup returns CDR1 KGHSH and CDR2 LQKENI. The V and J ends lost 2 bases and 1 base, in that order; junction bases with no gene match: 4. The CDR3 here is CASSPGTGGSNQPQHF. CDR3 in DNA: TGTGCCAGCTCACCAGGGACAGGTGGGAGCAATCAGCCCCAGCATTTT.

This sequence joins TRBV4-1 and TRBJ2-3, with D perhaps matching TRBD2 (5 bases). Germline-derived CDR1 and CDR2 are MGHRA and YSYEKL. The CDR3 covers 15 residues. V dropped 4 bases and J dropped 2 bases, with 13 bases sitting between them. The CDR3 protein is CASSRVADYTDTQYF. The CDR3, as DNA: TGCGCCAGCAGCCGAGTGGCTGACTACACAGATACGCAGTATTTT.

The chain couples TRBV29-1 to TRBJ2-1; D call uncertain. In germline, CDR1 is SQVTM, CDR2 ANQGSEA. V was shortened by 1 base and J by 0 bases, with 7 bases between the two germline ends. The CDR3 has 14 amino acids. The CDR3 region has the DNA TGCAGCGTTGAAGGGCGGAGCTCCTACAATGAGCAGTTCTTC. It codes for CSVEGRSSYNEQFF.